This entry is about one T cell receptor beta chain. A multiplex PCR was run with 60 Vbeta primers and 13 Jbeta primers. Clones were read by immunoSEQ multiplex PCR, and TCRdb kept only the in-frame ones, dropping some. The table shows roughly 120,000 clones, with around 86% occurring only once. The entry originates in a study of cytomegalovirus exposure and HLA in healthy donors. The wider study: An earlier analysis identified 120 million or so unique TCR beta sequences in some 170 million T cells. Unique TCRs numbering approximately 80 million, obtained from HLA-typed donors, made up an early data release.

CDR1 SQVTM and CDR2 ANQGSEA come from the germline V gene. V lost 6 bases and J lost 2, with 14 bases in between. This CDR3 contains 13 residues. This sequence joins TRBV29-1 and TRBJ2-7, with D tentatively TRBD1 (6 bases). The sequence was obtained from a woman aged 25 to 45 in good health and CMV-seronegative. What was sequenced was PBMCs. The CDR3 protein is CSVRWDTTYEQYF. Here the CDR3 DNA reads TGCAGCGTCCGGTGGGACACCACCTACGAGCAGTACTTC.